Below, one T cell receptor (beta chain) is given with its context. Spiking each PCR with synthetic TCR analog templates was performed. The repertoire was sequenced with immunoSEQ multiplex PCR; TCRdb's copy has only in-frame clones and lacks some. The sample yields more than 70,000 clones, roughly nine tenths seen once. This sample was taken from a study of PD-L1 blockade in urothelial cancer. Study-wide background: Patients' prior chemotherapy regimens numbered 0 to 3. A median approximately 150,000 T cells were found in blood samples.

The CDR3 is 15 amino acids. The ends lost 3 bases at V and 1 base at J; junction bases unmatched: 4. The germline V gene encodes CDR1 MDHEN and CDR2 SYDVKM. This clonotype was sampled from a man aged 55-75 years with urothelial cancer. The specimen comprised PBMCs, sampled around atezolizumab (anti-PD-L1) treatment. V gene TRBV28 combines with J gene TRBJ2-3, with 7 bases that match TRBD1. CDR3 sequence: CASSFFGQGTDTQYF. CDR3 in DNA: TGTGCCAGCAGTTTTTTTGGACAGGGCACAGATACGCAGTATTTT. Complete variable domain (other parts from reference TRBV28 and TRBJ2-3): DVKVTQSSRYLVKRTGEKVFLECVQDMDHENMFWYRQDPGLGLRLIYFSYDVKMKEKGDIPEGYSVSREKKERFSLILESASTNQTSMYLCASSFFGQGTDTQYFGPGTRLTVL.